This T cell receptor beta chain was retrieved from a study of tissue T cells after allogeneic stem cell transplantation. Whole-study results and caveats: Within patients, tissue anatomy strongly shaped TCR repertoire composition. Some tissue clones might be persisting host cells; their alloreactivity or antigen specificity was not determined. Sampling depth was limited, and the cohort was small and clinically varied. Few T cell clones were shared across patients, but motif clusters showed tissue-specific shared signatures.

There are 8 residues in the CDR3. Germline V gene sequence: CDR1 SGHDT, CDR2 FRDEAV. Trimming shortened V by 8 bases and J by 4 bases, and 1 base separated the two germline ends. Data came from immunoSEQ multiplex PCR; TCRdb stores just in-frame clones and leaves some out. The data show more than 45,000 clones, approximately 70% seen once. As regards this clone: Antigen unknown. Each gene name is a mouse one. Sequencing ends 1 residue short of the CDR3 end; the germline J gene provides the rest.

The V and J genes are TRBV14 and TRBJ2-7; D unresolved. The TCR comes from a pool of C57BL/6 mice in good health. Sample: sorted cells pooled from one or two spleens. The sequenced part of the CDR3 DNA is TGTGCCAGTTATGAACAGTAC. Translation: CASYEQY. The whole CDR3 sequence reads CASYEQYF.